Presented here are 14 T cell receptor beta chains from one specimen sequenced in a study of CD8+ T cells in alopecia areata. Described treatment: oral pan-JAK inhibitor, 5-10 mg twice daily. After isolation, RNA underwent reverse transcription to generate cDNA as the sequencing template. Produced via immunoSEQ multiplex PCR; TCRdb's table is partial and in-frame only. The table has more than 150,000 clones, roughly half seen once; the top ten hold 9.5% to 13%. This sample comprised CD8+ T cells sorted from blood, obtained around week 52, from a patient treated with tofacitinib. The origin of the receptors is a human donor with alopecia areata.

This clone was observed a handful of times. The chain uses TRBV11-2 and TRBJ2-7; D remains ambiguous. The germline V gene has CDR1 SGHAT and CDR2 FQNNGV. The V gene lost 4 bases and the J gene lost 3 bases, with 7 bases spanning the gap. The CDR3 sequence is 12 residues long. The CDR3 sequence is CASSSLIYEQYF. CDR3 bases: TGTGCCAGCAGCTCATTGATCTACGAGCAGTACTTC.

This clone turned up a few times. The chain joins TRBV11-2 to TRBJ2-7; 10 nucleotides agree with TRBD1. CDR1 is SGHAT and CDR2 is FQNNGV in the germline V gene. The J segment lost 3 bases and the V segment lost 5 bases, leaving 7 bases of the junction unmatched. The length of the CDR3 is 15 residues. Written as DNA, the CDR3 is TGTGCCAGCAGCCCGGGACAGGGGATAGGCTACGAGCAGTACTTC. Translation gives CASSPGQGIGYEQYF.

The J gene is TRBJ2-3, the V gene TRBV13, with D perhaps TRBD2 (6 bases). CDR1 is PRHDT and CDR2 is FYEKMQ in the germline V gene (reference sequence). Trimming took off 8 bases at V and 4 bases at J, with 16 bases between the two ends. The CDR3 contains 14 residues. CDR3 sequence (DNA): TGTGCCAGCCATTCACTAGCTTGGGCAGATACGCAGTATTTT. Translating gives CASHSLAWADTQYF.

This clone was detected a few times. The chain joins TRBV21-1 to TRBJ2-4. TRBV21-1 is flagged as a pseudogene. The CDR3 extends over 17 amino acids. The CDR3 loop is CASSKLVGTLAKNIQYF. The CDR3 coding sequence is TGTGCCAGCAGCAAACTGGTCGGAACGCTAGCCAAAAACATTCAGTACTTC.

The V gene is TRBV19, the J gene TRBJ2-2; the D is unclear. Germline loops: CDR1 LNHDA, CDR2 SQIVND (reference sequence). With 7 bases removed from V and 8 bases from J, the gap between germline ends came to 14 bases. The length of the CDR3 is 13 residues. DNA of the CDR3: TGTGCCAGTACTGTAGCCCCGTATGGGGAGCTGTTTTTT. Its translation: CASTVAPYGELFF.

CDR3 protein: CAISLGGAQDTQYF. Written as DNA, the CDR3 is TGTGCCATCAGTTTGGGGGGGGCCCAAGATACGCAGTATTTT. The chain recombines TRBV10-3 with TRBJ2-3; D might be TRBD2 (7 bases). CDR3 length: 14 residues. With 5 bases removed from V and 5 bases from J, the gap between germline ends came to 14 bases. Germline CDR1 reads ENHRY; CDR2 reads SYGVKD.

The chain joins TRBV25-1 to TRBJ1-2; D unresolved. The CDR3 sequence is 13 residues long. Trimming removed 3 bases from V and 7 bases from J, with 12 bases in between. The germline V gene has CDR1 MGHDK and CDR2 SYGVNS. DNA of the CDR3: TGTGCCAGCAGTGAGGGGATGTTAACTGGCTACACCTTC. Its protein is CASSEGMLTGYTF.

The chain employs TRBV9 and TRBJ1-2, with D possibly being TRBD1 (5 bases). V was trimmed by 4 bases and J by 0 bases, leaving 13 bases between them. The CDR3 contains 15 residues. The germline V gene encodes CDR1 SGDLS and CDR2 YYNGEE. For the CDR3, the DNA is TGTGCCAGCAGCCCCATGGGACCCCCTAACTATGGCTACACCTTC. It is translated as CASSPMGPPNYGYTF.

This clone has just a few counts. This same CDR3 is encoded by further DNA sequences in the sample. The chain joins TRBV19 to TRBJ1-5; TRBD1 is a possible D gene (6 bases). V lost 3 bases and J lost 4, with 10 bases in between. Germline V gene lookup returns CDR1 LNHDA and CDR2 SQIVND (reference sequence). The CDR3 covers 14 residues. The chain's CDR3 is CASSIRDTNQPQHF. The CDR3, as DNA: TGTGCCAGTAGTATCCGGGACACTAATCAGCCCCAGCATTTT.

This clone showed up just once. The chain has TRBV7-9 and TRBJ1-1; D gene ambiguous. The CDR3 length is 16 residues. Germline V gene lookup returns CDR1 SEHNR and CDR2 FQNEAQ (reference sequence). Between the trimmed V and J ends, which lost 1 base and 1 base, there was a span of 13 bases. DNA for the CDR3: TGTGCCAGCAGCTTAGGACCCCGGACGGAGAACACTGAAGCTTTCTTT. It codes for CASSLGPRTENTEAFF.

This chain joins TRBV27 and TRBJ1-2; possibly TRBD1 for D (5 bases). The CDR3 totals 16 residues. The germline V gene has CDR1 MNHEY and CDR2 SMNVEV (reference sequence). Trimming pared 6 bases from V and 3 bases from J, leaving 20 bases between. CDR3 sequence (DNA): TGTGCCAGCAGCCTTACTGGGGCCCCGGATTACTATGGCTACACCTTC. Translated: CASSLTGAPDYYGYTF.

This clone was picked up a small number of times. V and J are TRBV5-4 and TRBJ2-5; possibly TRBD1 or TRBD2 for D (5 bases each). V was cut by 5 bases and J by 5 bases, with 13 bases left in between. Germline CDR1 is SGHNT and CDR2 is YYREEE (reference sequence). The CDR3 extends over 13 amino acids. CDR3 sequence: CASRVGASETQYF. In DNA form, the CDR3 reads TGTGCCAGCAGAGTTGGGGCTAGCGAGACCCAGTACTTC.

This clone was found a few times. The CDR3 here is CATTMDRAYEQYF. CDR3 sequence (DNA): TGTGCCACCACCATGGACAGGGCCTACGAGCAGTACTTC. This chain links TRBV5-4 with TRBJ2-7, with 8 nucleotides matching TRBD1. This CDR3 is 13 amino acids long. The trim removed 9 bases at V and 2 bases at J, leaving 7 bases unmatched. Germline CDR1 SGHNT, CDR2 YYREEE (reference sequence).

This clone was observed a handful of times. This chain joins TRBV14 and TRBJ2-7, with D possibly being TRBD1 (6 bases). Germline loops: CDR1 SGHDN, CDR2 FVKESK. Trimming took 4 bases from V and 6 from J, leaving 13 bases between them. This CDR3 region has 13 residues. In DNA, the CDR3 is TGTGCCAGCAGCCCGTCCGGGACAACCGAGCAGTACTTC. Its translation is CASSPSGTTEQYF.